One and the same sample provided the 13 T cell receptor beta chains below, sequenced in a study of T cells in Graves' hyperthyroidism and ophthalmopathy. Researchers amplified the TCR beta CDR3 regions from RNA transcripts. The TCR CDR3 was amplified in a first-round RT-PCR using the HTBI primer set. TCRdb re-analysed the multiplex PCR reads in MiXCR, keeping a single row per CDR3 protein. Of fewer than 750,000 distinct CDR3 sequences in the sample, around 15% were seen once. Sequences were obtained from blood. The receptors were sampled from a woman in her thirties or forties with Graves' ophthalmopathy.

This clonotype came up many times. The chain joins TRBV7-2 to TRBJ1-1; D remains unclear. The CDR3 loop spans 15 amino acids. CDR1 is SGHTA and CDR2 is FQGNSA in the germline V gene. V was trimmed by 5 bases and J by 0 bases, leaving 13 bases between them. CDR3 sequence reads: CASSPRPTLNTEAFF. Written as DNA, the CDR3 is TGTGCCAGCAGCCCTAGACCGACGTTGAACACTGAAGCTTTCTTT.

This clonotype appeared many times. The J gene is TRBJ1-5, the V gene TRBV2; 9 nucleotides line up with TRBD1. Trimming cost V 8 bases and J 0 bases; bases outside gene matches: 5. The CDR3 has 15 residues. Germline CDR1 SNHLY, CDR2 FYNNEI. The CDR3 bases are TGTGCCAGCCAACAGGGGGCGTTTAGCAATCAGCCCCAGCATTTT. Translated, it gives CASQQGAFSNQPQHF.

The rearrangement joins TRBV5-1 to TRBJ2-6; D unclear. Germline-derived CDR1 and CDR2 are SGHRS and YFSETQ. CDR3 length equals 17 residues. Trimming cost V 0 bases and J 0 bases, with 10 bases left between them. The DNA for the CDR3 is TGCGCCAGCAGCTTGGGCCCCTTGGGCTCTGGGGCCAACGTCCTGACTTTC. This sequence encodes CASSLGPLGSGANVLTF.

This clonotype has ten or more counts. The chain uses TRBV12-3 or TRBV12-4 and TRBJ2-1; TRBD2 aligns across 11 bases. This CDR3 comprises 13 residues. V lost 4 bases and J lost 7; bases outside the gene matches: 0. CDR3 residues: CASSWTSGNEQFF. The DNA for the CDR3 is TGTGCCAGCAGTTGGACTAGCGGGAATGAGCAGTTCTTC.

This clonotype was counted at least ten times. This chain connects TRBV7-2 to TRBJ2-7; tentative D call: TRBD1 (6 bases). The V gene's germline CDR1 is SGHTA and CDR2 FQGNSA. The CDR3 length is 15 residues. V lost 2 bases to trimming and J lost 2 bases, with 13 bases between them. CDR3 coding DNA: TGTGCCAGCAGCTTAAATAGCAGGGACACCTACGAGCAGTACTTC. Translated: CASSLNSRDTYEQYF. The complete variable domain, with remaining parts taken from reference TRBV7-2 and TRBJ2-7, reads GAGVSQSPSNKVTEKGKDVELRCDPISGHTALYWYRQSLGQGLEFLIYFQGNSAPDKSGLPSDRFSAERTGGSVSTLTIQRTQQEDSAVYLCASSLNSRDTYEQYFGPGTRLTVT.

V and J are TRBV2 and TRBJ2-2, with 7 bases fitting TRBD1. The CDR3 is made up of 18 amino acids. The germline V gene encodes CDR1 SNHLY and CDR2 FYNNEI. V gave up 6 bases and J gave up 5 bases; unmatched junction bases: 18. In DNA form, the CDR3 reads TGTGCCAGCAGACCTTCCGGACAGGCCCTAAGTAATACCGGGGAGCTGTTTTTT. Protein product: CASRPSGQALSNTGELFF.

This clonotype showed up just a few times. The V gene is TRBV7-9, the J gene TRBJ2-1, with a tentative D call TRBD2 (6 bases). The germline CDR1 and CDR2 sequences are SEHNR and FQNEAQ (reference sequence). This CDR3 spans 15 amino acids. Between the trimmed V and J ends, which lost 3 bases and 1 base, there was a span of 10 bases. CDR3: CASSFSGGSYNEQFF. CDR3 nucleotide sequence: TGTGCCAGCAGCTTTTCTGGGGGGTCCTACAATGAGCAGTTCTTC.

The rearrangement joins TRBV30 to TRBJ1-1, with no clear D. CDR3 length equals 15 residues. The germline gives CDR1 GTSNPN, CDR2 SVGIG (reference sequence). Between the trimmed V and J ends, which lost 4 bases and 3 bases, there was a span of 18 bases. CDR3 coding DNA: TGTGCCTGGACCCCCTTCGAGTTCGGGTACACTGAAGCTTTCTTT. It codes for CAWTPFEFGYTEAFF.

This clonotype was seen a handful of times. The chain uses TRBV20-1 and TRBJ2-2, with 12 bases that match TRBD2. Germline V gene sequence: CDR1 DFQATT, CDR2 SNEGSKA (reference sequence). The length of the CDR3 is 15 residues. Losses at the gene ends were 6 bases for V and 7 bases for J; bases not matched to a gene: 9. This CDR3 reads CSARLAGAQDGELFF. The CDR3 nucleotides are TGCAGTGCAAGACTAGCGGGAGCCCAGGACGGGGAGCTGTTTTTT.

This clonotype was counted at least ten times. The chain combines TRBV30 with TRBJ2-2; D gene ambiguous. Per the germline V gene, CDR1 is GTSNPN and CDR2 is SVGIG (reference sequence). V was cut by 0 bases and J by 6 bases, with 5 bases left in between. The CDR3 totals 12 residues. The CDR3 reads CAWSVLPGELFF. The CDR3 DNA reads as TGTGCCTGGAGTGTACTGCCCGGGGAGCTGTTTTTT.

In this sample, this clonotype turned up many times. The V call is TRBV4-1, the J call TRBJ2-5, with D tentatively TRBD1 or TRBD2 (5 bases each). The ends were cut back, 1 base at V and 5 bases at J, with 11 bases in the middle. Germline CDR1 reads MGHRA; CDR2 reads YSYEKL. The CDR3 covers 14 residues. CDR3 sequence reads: CASSQGVWDETQYF. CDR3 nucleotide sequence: TGCGCCAGCAGCCAAGGAGTTTGGGACGAGACCCAGTACTTC.

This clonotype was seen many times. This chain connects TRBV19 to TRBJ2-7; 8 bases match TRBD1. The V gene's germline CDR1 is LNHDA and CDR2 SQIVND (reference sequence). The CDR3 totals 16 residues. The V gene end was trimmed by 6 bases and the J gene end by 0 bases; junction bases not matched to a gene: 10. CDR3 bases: TGTGCCAGTAGGGGTAAGCCGGGACAGGACTCCTACGAGCAGTACTTC. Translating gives CASRGKPGQDSYEQYF.

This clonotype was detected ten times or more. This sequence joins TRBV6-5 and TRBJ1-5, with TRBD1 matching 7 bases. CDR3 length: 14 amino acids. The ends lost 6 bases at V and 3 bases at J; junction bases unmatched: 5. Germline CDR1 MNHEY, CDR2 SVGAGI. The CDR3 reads CASRFDRVNQPQHF. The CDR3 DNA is TGTGCCAGCAGGTTCGACAGGGTCAATCAGCCCCAGCATTTT.